This T cell receptor (beta chain) stems from a study of T cells in Graves' hyperthyroidism and ophthalmopathy. Study as a whole: Specimen type is peripheral blood, collected at initial diagnosis prior to any treatment.

Diagnosis relied on clinical symptoms, serum thyroxine and TRAb, thyroid ultrasound and orbital computed tomography. The CDR3 regions of TCR beta were amplified from RNA transcripts. A set of HTBI primers served as the primers for a first-round RT-PCR of the TCR CDR3. Each CDR3 protein gets one entry after TCRdb re-called the multiplex PCR reads with MiXCR. The sample consists of about 410,000 distinct CDR3 sequences, around 13% of them appearing once. This CDR3 spans 13 amino acids. Germline-derived CDR1 and CDR2 are MNHNS and SASEGT. Trimming took 2 bases from V and 8 from J, leaving 12 bases between them. Overall study findings and caveats: In validation, the model predicted ophthalmopathy. These predictions came a median approximately 5.9 months before onset. The authors' 13 V-J model separated ophthalmopathy from stable hyperthyroidism.

Note on this clonotype: Its target is unknown.

The chain is built from TRBV6-1 and TRBJ1-1; a possible D gene is TRBD1 (6 bases). The sequence was obtained from a woman aged 25-40 years with Graves' ophthalmopathy. Sequencing was carried out using blood. CDR3 sequence: CASSERGGAEAFF. The CDR3 region has the DNA TGTGCCAGCAGTGAAAGGGGGGGGGCCGAAGCTTTCTTT.